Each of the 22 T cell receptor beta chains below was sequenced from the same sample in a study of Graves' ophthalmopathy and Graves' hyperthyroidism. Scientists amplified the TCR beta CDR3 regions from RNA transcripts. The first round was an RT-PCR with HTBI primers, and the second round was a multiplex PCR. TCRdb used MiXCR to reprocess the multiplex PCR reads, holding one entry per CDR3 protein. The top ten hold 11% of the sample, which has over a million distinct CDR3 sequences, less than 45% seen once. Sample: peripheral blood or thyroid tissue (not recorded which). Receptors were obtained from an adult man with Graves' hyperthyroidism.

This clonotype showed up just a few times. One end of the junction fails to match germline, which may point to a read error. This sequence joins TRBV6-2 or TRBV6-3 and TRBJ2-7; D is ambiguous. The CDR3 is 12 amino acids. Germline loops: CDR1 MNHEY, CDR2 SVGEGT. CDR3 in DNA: TGTGCCAGCAGTCCGATACGAAGGCAATCTCAATTC. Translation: CASSPIRRQSQF.

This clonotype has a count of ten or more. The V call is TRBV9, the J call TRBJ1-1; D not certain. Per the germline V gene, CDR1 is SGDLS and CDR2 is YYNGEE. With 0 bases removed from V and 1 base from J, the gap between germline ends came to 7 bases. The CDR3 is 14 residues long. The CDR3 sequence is CASSVAPGNTEAFF. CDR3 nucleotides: TGTGCCAGCAGCGTAGCTCCGGGGAACACTGAAGCTTTCTTT.

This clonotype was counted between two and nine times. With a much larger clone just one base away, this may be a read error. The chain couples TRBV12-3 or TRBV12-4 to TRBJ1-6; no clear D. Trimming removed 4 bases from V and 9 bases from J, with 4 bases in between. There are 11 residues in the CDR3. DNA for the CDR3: TGTGCCAGCAGTTACTCTTCACCCCTCCACTTT. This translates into CASSYSSPLHF.

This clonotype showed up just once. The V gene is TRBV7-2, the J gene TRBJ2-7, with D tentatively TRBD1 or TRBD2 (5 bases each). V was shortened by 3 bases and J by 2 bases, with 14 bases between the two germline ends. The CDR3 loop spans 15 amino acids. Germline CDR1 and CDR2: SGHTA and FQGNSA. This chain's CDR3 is CASSFGGQGTYEQYF. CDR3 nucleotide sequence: TGTGCCAGCAGCTTTGGCGGGCAGGGAACCTACGAGCAGTACTTC. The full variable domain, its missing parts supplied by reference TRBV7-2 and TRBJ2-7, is GAGVSQSPSNKVTEKGKDVELRCDPISGHTALYWYRQSLGQGLEFLIYFQGNSAPDKSGLPSDRFSAERTGGSVSTLTIQRTQQEDSAVYLCASSFGGQGTYEQYFGPGTRLTVT.

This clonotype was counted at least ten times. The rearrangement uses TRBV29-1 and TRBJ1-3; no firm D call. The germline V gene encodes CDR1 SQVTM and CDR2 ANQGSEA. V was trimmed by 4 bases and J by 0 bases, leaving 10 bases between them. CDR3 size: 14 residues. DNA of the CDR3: TGCAGCGTTGTTCCCGTCCACTCTGGAAACACCATATATTTT. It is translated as CSVVPVHSGNTIYF.

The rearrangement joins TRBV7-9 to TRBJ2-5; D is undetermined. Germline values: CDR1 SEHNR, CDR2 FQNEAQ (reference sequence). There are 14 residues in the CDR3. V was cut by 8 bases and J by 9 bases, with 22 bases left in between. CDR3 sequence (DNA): TGTGCCAGCCCTCCGGGCCCCGAGGCTCAGCCCCAGTACTTC. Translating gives CASPPGPEAQPQYF.

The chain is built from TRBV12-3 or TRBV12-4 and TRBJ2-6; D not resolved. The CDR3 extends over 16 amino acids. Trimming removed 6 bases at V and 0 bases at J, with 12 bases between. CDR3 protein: CASSPRSFSGANVLTF. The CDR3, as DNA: TGTGCCAGCAGCCCGCGTAGCTTCTCTGGGGCCAACGTCCTGACTTTC.

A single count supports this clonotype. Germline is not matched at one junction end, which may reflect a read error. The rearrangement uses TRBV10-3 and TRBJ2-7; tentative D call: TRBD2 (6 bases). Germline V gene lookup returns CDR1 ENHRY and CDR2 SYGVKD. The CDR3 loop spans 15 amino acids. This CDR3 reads CASSSPSASSYEQYF. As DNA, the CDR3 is TGTGCCAGCAGTTCTCCTAGCGCATCCTCCTACGAGCAGTACTTC.

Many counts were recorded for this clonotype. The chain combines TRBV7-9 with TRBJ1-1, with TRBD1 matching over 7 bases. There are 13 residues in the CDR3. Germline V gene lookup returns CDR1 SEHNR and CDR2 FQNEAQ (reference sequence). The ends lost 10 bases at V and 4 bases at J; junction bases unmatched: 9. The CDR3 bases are TGTGCCATAGCAGGGGGTGTAGGCACTGAAGCTTTCTTT. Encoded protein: CAIAGGVGTEAFF.

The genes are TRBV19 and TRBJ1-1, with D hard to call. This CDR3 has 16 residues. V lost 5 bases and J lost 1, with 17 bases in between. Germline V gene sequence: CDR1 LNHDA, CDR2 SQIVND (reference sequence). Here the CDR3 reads CASSARAGTSNTEAFF. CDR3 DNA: TGTGCCAGTAGTGCCCGGGCAGGCACCTCGAACACTGAAGCTTTCTTT. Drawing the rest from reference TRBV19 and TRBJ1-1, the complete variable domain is DGGITQSPKYLFRKEGQNVTLSCEQNLNHDAMYWYRQDPGQGLRLIYYSQIVNDFQKGDIAEGYSVSREKKESFPLTVTSAQKNPTAFYLCASSARAGTSNTEAFFGQGTRLTVV.

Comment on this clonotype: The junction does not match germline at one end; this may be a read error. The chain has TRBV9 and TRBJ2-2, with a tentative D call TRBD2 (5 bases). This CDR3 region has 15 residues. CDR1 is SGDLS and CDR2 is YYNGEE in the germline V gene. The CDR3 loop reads CASSVDKGDTGELFF. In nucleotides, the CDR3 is TGTGCCAGCAGCGTTGATAAGGGAGACACTGGGGAGCTGTTTTTT.

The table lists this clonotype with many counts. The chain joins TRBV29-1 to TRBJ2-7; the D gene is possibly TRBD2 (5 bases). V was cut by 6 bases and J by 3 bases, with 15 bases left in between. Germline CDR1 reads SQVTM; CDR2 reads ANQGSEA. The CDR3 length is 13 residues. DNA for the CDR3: TGCAGCGTGGAGGACCCCTTCGGCTACGAGCAGTACTTC. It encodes CSVEDPFGYEQYF.

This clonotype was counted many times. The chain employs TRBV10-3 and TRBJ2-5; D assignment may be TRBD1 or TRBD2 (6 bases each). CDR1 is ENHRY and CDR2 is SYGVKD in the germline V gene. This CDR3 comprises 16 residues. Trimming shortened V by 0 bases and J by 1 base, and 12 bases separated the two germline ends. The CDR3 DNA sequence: TGTGCCATCAGTGAGTCGATCCCGGGGGCCCAAGAGACCCAGTACTTC. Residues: CAISESIPGAQETQYF.

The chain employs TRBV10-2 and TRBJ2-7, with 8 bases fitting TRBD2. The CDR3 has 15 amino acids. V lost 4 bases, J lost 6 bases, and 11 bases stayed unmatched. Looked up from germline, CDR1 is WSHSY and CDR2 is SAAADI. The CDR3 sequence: CASSASMAGGLEQYF. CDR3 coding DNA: TGCGCCAGCAGTGCCAGCATGGCGGGAGGCCTCGAGCAGTACTTC.

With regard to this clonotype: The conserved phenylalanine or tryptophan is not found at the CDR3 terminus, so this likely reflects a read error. The CDR3 here is CASSQGGNQPQHL. The DNA for the CDR3 is TGTGCCAGCAGCCAGGGAGGCAATCAGCCCCAGCATCTT. V and J are TRBV11-2 and TRBJ1-5, with D possibly TRBD1 on 5 matching bases. The ends were cut back, 5 bases at V and 2 bases at J, with 7 bases in the middle. The CDR3 has 13 amino acids. Looked up from germline, CDR1 is SGHAT and CDR2 is FQNNGV.

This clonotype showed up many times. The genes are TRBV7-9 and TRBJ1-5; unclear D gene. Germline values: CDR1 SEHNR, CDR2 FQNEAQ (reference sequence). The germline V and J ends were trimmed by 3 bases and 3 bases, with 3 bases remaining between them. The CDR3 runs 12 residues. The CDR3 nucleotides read TGTGCCAGCAGCTTGTTCAATCAGCCCCAGCATTTT. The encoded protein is CASSLFNQPQHF.

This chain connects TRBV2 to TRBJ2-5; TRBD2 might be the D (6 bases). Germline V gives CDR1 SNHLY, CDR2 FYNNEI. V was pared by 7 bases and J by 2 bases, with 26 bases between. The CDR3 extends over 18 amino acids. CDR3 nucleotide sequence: TGTGCCAGCACCCTAACGGGGAGCAGGAGGGCCGGGCAAGAGACCCAGTACTTC. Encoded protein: CASTLTGSRRAGQETQYF.

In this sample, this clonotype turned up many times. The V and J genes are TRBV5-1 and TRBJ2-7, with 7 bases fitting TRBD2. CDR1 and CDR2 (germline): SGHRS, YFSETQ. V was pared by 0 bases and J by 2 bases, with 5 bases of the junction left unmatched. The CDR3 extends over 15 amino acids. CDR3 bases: TGCGCCAGCAGCTTGGTGGCTAGCGGCCCCTACGAGCAGTACTTC. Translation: CASSLVASGPYEQYF.

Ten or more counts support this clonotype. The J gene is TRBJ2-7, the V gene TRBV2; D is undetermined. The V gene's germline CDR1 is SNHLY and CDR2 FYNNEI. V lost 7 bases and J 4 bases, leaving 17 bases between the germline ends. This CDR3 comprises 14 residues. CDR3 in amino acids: CASTPRTPRYEQYF. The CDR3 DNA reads TGTGCCAGCACCCCTAGGACGCCGAGATACGAGCAGTACTTC.

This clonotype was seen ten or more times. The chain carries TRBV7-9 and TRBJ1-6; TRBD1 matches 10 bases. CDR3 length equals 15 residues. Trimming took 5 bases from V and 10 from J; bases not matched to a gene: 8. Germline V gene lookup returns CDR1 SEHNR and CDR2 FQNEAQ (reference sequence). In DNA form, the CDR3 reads TGTGCCAGCAGCCTGCGGGACAGGGGAGGGTCACCCCTCCACTTT. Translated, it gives CASSLRDRGGSPLHF.

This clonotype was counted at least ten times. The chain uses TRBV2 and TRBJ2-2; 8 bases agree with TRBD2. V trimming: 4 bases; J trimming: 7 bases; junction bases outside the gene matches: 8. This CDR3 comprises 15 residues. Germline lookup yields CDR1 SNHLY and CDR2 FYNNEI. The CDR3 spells CASSVRGGPGGELFF. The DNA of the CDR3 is TGTGCCAGCAGTGTTCGCGGGGGGCCGGGCGGGGAGCTGTTTTTT.

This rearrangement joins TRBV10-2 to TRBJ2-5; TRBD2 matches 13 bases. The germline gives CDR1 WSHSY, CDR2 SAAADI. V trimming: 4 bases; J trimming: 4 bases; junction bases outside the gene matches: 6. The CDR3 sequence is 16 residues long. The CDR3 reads CASSAGLAGESETQYF. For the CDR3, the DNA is TGCGCCAGCAGTGCCGGACTAGCGGGAGAGTCAGAGACCCAGTACTTC.